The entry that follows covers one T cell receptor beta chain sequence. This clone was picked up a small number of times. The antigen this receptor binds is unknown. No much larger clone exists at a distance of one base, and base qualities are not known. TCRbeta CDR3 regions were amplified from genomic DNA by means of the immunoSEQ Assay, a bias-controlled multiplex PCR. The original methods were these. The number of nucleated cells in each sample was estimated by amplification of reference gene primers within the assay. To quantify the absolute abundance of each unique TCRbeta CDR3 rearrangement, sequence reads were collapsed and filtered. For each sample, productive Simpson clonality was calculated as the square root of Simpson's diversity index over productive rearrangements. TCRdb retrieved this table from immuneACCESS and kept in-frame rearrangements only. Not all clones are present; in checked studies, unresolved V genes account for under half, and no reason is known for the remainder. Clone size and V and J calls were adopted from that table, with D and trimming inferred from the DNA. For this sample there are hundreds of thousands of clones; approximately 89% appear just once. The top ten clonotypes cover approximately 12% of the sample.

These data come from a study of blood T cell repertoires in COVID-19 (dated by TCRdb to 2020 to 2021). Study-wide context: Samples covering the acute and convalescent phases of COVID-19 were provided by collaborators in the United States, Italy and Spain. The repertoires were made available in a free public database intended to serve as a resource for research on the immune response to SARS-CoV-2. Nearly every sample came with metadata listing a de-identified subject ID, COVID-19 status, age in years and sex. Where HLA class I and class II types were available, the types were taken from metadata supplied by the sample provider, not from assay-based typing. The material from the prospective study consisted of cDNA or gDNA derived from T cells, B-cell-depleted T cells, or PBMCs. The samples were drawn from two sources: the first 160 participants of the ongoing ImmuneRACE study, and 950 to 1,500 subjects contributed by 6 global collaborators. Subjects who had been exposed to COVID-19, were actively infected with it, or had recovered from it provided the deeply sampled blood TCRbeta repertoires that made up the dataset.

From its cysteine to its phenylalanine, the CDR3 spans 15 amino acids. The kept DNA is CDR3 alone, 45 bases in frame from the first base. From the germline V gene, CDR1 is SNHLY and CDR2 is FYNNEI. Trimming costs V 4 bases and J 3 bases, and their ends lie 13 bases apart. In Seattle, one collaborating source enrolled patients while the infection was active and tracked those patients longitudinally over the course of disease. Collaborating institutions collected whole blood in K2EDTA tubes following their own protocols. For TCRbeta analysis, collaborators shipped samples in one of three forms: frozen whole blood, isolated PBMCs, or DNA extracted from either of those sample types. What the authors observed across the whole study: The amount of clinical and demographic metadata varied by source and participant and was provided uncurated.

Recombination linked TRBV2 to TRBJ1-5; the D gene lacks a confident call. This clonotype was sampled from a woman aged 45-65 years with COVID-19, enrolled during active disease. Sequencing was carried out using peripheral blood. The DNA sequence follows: TGTGCCAGCAGTGTTGAGAAGGGAGACAATCAGCCCCAGCATTTT. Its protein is CASSVEKGDNQPQHF.